Following are 29 T cell receptor beta chains from one sample sequenced in a study of T cell repertoires in cytomegalovirus infection (dated by TCRdb to about 2019). This specimen's treatment or condition label, interpreted: in vitro stimulation with specific CMV peptide epitopes to enrich CMV-specific T cells. For sequencing, an Illumina HiSeq 1500 was employed. TCRdb reprocessed the public reads (quality trimming at Q25 with fastp, clone calling with MiXCR) and kept in-frame beta chains. Each CDR3 protein gets just one entry, which takes the most common genes and DNA from the rows behind it. The sample table records some 800,000 distinct CDR3 sequences; around 29% of these occur just once. Roughly 13% of the sample belongs to the ten largest clones. Antigens of these TCRs are unknown. The sequencing here drew on cultured CD8+ T cells from PBMCs, taken from culture after CMV antigen stimulation. The receptors come from a human donor in good health (CMV status not recorded). Some clones in this sample may be carry-over from other donors' samples.

This clonotype has at least ten counts. As DNA, the CDR3 is TGTGCCAGCCCTGGAAAAGGAAACACCATATATTTT. Its translation: CASPGKGNTIYF. The chain links TRBV7-9 to TRBJ1-3; D remains ambiguous. Trimming stripped 8 bases from V and 4 bases from J, with 9 bases between. The CDR3 runs to 12 residues. Germline values: CDR1 SEHNR, CDR2 FQNEAQ (reference sequence).

This clonotype appeared a few times. The chain recombines TRBV7-9 with TRBJ1-5; TRBD1 is a possible D gene (5 bases). Germline-derived CDR1 and CDR2 are SEHNR and FQNEAQ (reference sequence). The ends were cut back, 1 base at V and 1 base at J, with 8 bases in the middle. This CDR3 spans 15 amino acids. Here the CDR3 reads CASSLVGPSNQPQHF. CDR3 DNA sequence: TGTGCCAGCAGCTTAGTGGGACCGAGCAATCAGCCCCAGCATTTT.

This clonotype was detected only a few times. The chain uses TRBV27 and TRBJ1-2; D is uncertain. The V gene's germline CDR1 is MNHEY and CDR2 SMNVEV (reference sequence). V dropped 5 bases and J dropped 4 bases, with 11 bases sitting between them. CDR3 length: 13 amino acids. The CDR3 region has the DNA TGTGCCAGCAGTCTTCTCGGATCCTATGGCTACACCTTC. It translates to CASSLLGSYGYTF.

V and J are TRBV12-3 or TRBV12-4 and TRBJ2-1; perhaps TRBD2 as D (6 bases). V was cut by 1 base and J by 12 bases, with 10 bases left in between. This CDR3 has 12 amino acids. The CDR3 reads CASSLGGVGQFF. The CDR3 nucleotides read TGTGCCAGCAGTTTAGGCGGGGTTGGGCAGTTCTTC.

The J gene is TRBJ1-1, the V gene TRBV6-5; possible D gene TRBD1, 5 bases. The CDR3 sequence is 16 residues long. The germline CDR1 and CDR2 sequences are MNHEY and SVGAGI. The V gene lost 6 bases and the J gene lost 3 bases, with 20 bases spanning the gap. The CDR3 nucleotides read TGTGCCAGCAGCCTGCGAGTAGGACAATGGGACACTGAAGCTTTCTTT. This translates into CASSLRVGQWDTEAFF.

This clonotype was seen a few times. The chain carries TRBV7-9 and TRBJ1-1; 8 positions match TRBD1. There are 18 residues in the CDR3. With 4 bases clipped from V and 1 base from J, the junction kept 14 bases outside the gene matches. CDR1 and CDR2 from the germline V gene are SEHNR and FQNEAQ (reference sequence). CDR3: CASSSSRTGSFPNTEAFF. The CDR3 nucleotides read TGTGCCAGCAGCTCTTCCAGGACAGGGAGTTTTCCGAACACTGAAGCTTTCTTT.

In this sample, this clonotype turned up many times. The V call is TRBV7-8, the J call TRBJ1-6; no definite D call. CDR1 is SGHVS, CDR2 FQNEAQ, per germline. The CDR3 is 15 amino acids. V was trimmed by 3 bases and J by 1 base, leaving 7 bases between them. In nucleotides, the CDR3 is TGTGCCAGCAGCTTTAGCGATTCCTATAATTCACCCCTCCACTTT. Protein product: CASSFSDSYNSPLHF. The variable domain in full, completed from reference TRBV7-8 and TRBJ1-6, reads GAGVSQSPRYKVAKRGQDVALRCDPISGHVSLFWYQQALGQGPEFLTYFQNEAQLDKSGLPSDRFFAERPEGSVSTLKIQRTQQEDSAVYLCASSFSDSYNSPLHFGNGTRLTVT.

V usage is TRBV27 and J usage is TRBJ1-1; unclear D gene. V gave up 5 bases and J gave up 0 bases, with 10 bases separating them. The CDR3 has 14 residues. CDR1 MNHEY and CDR2 SMNVEV come from the germline V gene (reference sequence). CDR3 loop: CASSPTVMNTEAFF. In nucleotides, the CDR3 is TGTGCCAGCAGTCCAACAGTGATGAACACTGAAGCTTTCTTT.

V usage is TRBV7-6 and J usage is TRBJ1-1, with TRBD1 matching over 10 bases. Germline CDR1 is SGHVS and CDR2 is FNYEAQ. Losses at the gene ends were 5 bases for V and 3 bases for J; bases not matched to a gene: 9. This CDR3 is built from 16 residues. The CDR3 sequence: CASSPGTGAGYTEAFF. The CDR3 DNA follows: TGTGCCAGCAGCCCTGGGACAGGGGCTGGGTACACTGAAGCTTTCTTT. Variable domain in full (rest from reference TRBV7-6 and TRBJ1-1): GAGVSQSPRYKVTKRGQDVALRCDPISGHVSLYWYRQALGQGPEFLTYFNYEAQQDKSGLPNDRFSAERPEGSISTLTIQRTEQRDSAMYRCASSPGTGAGYTEAFFGQGTRLTVV.

This clonotype occurred many times. The rearrangement uses TRBV7-9 and TRBJ1-1; 7 bases map to TRBD1. The CDR3 contains 15 residues. Germline CDR1 and CDR2: SEHNR and FQNEAQ (reference sequence). The J segment lost 3 bases and the V segment lost 5 bases, leaving 9 bases of the junction unmatched. The CDR3 protein is CASSRQGWRDTEAFF. The DNA of the CDR3 is TGTGCCAGCAGCCGACAGGGATGGAGGGACACTGAAGCTTTCTTT.

This clonotype was detected many times. The rearrangement joins TRBV7-2 to TRBJ1-2, with no clear D. The V gene lost 1 base and the J gene lost 7 bases, with 10 bases spanning the gap. Germline V gene lookup returns CDR1 SGHTA and CDR2 FQGNSA. The CDR3 consists of 13 residues. CDR3 bases: TGTGCCAGCAGCTTAGAACTTTGGTTTGGCTACACCTTC. As protein: CASSLELWFGYTF.

This clonotype was seen a few times. The CDR3 region is CAIRALGTEETQYF. The CDR3 DNA reads TGTGCCATCAGGGCCCTCGGGACAGAAGAGACCCAGTACTTC. The rearrangement joins TRBV10-3 to TRBJ2-5; the match to TRBD1 covers 7 bases. The V gene's germline CDR1 is ENHRY and CDR2 SYGVKD. This CDR3 is 14 amino acids long. J was trimmed by 3 bases and V by 6 bases; bases with no gene match: 7.

Comment on this clonotype: With a much larger clone just one base away, this may be a read error. This chain joins TRBV7-8 and TRBJ1-5; TRBD1 matches 8 bases. CDR3 length: 16 amino acids. Germline CDR1 and CDR2: SGHVS and FQNEAQ. The CDR3 sequence: CASSPRTGLNNQLQHF. The CDR3 DNA follows: TGTGCCAGCAGCCCCCGGACAGGGTTAAACAATCAGCTCCAGCATTTT.

The chain carries TRBV7-9 and TRBJ1-1; D possibly corresponds to TRBD1 (5 bases). V lost 4 bases to trimming and J lost 6 bases, with 21 bases between them. Germline CDR1 reads SEHNR; CDR2 reads FQNEAQ (reference sequence). CDR3 length: 16 amino acids. In DNA, the CDR3 is TGTGCCAGCAGCTCCCGGCAGGGTGCGATTTCATCTGAAGCTTTCTTT. Protein: CASSSRQGAISSEAFF. The complete variable domain, with remaining parts taken from reference TRBV7-9 and TRBJ1-1, reads DTGVSQNPRHKITKRGQNVTFRCDPISEHNRLYWYRQTLGQGPEFLTYFQNEAQLEKSRLLSDRFSAERPKGSFSTLEIQRTEQGDSAMYLCASSSRQGAISSEAFFGQGTRLTVV.

This clonotype has ten or more counts. The chain links TRBV7-6 to TRBJ2-1; D ambiguous. The CDR3 covers 12 residues. V was trimmed by 8 bases and J by 4 bases, leaving 9 bases between them. From germline, CDR1 is SGHVS and CDR2 FNYEAQ. Here the CDR3 DNA reads TGTGCCAGCTCCGTTGTGTACAATGAGCAGTTCTTC. Encoded protein: CASSVVYNEQFF.

The chain has TRBV2 and TRBJ1-5, with D possibly TRBD1 on 6 matching bases. The V gene's germline CDR1 is SNHLY and CDR2 FYNNEI. V lost 4 bases and J 1 base, leaving 11 bases between the germline ends. This CDR3 region has 15 residues. CDR3 sequence: CASSVGRGSNQPQHF. The CDR3 DNA reads as TGTGCCAGCAGTGTGGGCAGGGGCAGCAATCAGCCCCAGCATTTT. Based on the CDR3 plus reference TRBV2 and TRBJ1-5, the full variable domain is EPEVTQTPSHQVTQMGQEVILRCVPISNHLYFYWYRQILGQKVEFLVSFYNNEISEKSEIFDDQFSVERPDGSNFTLKIRSTKLEDSAMYFCASSVGRGSNQPQHFGDGTRLSIL.

In its sample, this clonotype was seen a few times. The CDR3: CASSQGTSVEQFF. As DNA, the CDR3 is TGCGCCAGCAGCCAAGGGACTAGCGTTGAGCAGTTCTTC. The chain is built from TRBV4-1 and TRBJ2-1, with TRBD2 matching 9 bases. The length of the CDR3 is 13 residues. J lost 9 bases, V lost 1 base, and 1 base had no gene match. Germline CDR1 and CDR2: MGHRA and YSYEKL.

A word on this clonotype: This may stem from a read error, because a much larger clone lies one nucleotide away. The genes are TRBV7-9 and TRBJ2-3; no reliable D call. Trimming cost V 5 bases and J 2 bases, with 8 bases left between them. CDR1 is SEHNR and CDR2 is FQNEAQ in the germline V gene (reference sequence). This CDR3 contains 13 residues. CDR3 bases: TGTGCCAGCAGCGTTTACCACACAGATACGCAGTATTTT. This sequence encodes CASSVYHTDTQYF.

V and J are TRBV2 and TRBJ1-2; D is unresolved. V was shortened by 4 bases and J by 1 base, with 7 bases between the two germline ends. CDR3 length equals 13 residues. Germline V gene lookup returns CDR1 SNHLY and CDR2 FYNNEI. Written as DNA, the CDR3 is TGTGCCAGCAGTGGCGCAGTTAACTATGGCTACACCTTC. Encoded protein: CASSGAVNYGYTF. Looking up the rest from reference TRBV2 and TRBJ1-2 gives the full variable domain: EPEVTQTPSHQVTQMGQEVILRCVPISNHLYFYWYRQILGQKVEFLVSFYNNEISEKSEIFDDQFSVERPDGSNFTLKIRSTKLEDSAMYFCASSGAVNYGYTFGSGTRLTVV.

The genes are TRBV7-9 and TRBJ1-6, with TRBD1 matching 8 bases. The V and J ends lost 4 bases and 5 bases, in that order; junction bases with no gene match: 4. There are 15 residues in the CDR3. Germline CDR1 is SEHNR and CDR2 is FQNEAQ (reference sequence). Here the CDR3 DNA reads TGTGCCAGCAGCTCGGGACAGGAGAATAATTCACCCCTCCACTTT. Translated: CASSSGQENNSPLHF.

Only a few counts were recorded for this clonotype. The chain has TRBV27 and TRBJ1-6, with D tentatively TRBD1 (5 bases). The V end lost 1 base, the J end lost 11 bases, and 18 bases lay between the germline ends. The CDR3 sequence is 16 residues long. Germline V CDR1 and CDR2: MNHEY, SMNVEV (reference sequence). CDR3 sequence reads: CASSLLGSAMTAPLHF. The CDR3 bases are TGTGCCAGCAGTTTATTGGGTTCCGCGATGACAGCACCCCTCCACTTT.

This clonotype has at least ten counts. CDR3 in DNA: TGTGCCAGCAGTTACTCGAAAAAGAACACCGGGGAGCTGTTTTTT. Translation: CASSYSKKNTGELFF. The chain uses TRBV6-5 and TRBJ2-2; no clear D. The CDR3 covers 15 residues. Trimming took 0 bases from V and 1 from J, leaving 6 bases between them. The germline V gene has CDR1 MNHEY and CDR2 SVGAGI.

This clonotype showed up many times. This chain uses TRBV5-6 with TRBJ2-7; D is perhaps TRBD1 or TRBD2 (6 bases each). V was pared by 0 bases and J by 3 bases, with 10 bases between. The germline V gene encodes CDR1 SGHDT and CDR2 YYEEEE. There are 14 residues in the CDR3. The CDR3 protein is CASSLGGGLYEQYF. The CDR3 DNA is TGTGCCAGCAGCTTGGGAGGGGGGCTCTACGAGCAGTACTTC.

The rearrangement joins TRBV19 to TRBJ2-1; 12 bases are shared with TRBD2. The CDR3 totals 17 residues. Trimming at V came to 2 bases and at J to 4 bases, leaving 6 bases not matched to a gene. Germline V lookup: CDR1 LNHDA, CDR2 SQIVND (reference sequence). CDR3 nucleotides: TGTGCCAGTAGTATACTCGGGACTAGCGGGCAATACAATGAGCAGTTCTTC. Protein: CASSILGTSGQYNEQFF.

This chain links TRBV25-1 with TRBJ1-3; no firm D call. This CDR3 contains 15 residues. Germline CDR1 and CDR2: MGHDK and SYGVNS. V dropped 4 bases and J dropped 1 base, with 11 bases sitting between them. CDR3 amino acids: CASSVAGFSGNTIYF. The CDR3 nucleotides are TGTGCCAGCAGTGTAGCCGGTTTTTCTGGAAACACCATATATTTT.

This chain connects TRBV20-1 to TRBJ1-2; no clear D. Germline-derived CDR1 and CDR2 are DFQATT and SNEGSKA (reference sequence). The CDR3 runs to 14 residues. Trimming cost V 0 bases and J 5 bases, with 13 bases left between them. The chain's CDR3 is CSARDQRGIYGYTF. CDR3 sequence (DNA): TGCAGTGCTAGAGATCAACGAGGGATATATGGCTACACCTTC.

The V gene is TRBV10-3, the J gene TRBJ1-1; D is uncertain. Looked up from germline, CDR1 is ENHRY and CDR2 is SYGVKD. The CDR3 is 15 amino acids. V was shortened by 6 bases and J by 6 bases, with 20 bases between the two germline ends. The CDR3 is CAISQAREIRSEAFF. In DNA, the CDR3 is TGTGCCATCAGCCAAGCGAGGGAAATTAGATCTGAAGCTTTCTTT.

The rearrangement uses TRBV5-6 and TRBJ2-2; possibly TRBD1 for D (5 bases). Germline V gene lookup returns CDR1 SGHDT and CDR2 YYEEEE. The CDR3 consists of 19 residues. V was pared by 7 bases and J by 4 bases, with 29 bases between. This chain's CDR3 is CASVGLGPIAIKGTGELFF. DNA for the CDR3: TGTGCCAGCGTCGGGCTGGGGCCAATCGCAATAAAGGGCACCGGGGAGCTGTTTTTT.

This clonotype has only a few counts. The chain couples TRBV4-3 to TRBJ1-1; a possible D gene is TRBD1 (5 bases). The CDR3 has 15 amino acids. The germline V gene has CDR1 LGHNA and CDR2 YSLEER. V lost 1 base to trimming and J lost 3 bases, with 12 bases between them. Here the CDR3 reads CASSQVFDRYTEAFF. CDR3 DNA sequence: TGCGCCAGCAGCCAAGTTTTTGACAGATACACTGAAGCTTTCTTT.